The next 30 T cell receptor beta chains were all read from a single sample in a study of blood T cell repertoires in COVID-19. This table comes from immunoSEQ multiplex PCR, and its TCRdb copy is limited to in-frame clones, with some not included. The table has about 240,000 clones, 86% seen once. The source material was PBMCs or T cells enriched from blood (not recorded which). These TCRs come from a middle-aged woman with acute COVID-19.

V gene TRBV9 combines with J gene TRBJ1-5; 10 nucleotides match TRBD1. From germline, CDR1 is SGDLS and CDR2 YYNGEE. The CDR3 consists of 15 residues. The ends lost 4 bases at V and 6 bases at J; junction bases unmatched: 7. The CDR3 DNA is TGTGCCAGCAGCCTGACAGGGGGCGAAAGTCAGCCCCAGCATTTT. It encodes CASSLTGGESQPQHF.

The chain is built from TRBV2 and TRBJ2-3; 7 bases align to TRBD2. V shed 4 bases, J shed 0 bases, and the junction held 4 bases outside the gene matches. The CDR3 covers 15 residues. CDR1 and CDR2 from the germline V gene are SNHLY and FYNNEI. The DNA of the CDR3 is TGTGCCAGCAGTGTGGCTAGCGGTAGCACAGATACGCAGTATTTT. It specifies CASSVASGSTDTQYF.

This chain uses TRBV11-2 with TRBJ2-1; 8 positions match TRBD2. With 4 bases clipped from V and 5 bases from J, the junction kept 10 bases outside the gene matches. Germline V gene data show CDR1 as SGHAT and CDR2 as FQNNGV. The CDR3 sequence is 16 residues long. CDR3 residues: CASSSFSGVAHNEQFF. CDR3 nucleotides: TGTGCCAGCAGCTCCTTTAGCGGGGTTGCCCACAATGAGCAGTTCTTC.

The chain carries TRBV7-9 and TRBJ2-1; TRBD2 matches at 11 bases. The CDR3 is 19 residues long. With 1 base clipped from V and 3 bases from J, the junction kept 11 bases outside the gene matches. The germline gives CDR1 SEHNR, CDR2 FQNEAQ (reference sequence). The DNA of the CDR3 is TGTGCCAGCAGCTTAGACGGGACTAGCGGTAGGGGGAACTACAATGAGCAGTTCTTC. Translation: CASSLDGTSGRGNYNEQFF.

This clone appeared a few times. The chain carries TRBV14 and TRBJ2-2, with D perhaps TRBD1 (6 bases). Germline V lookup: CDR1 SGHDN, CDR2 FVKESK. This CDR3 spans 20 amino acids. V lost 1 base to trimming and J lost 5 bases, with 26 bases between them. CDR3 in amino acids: CASSQGFLFRTGNRTGELFF. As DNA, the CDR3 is TGTGCCAGCAGCCAAGGATTTCTATTCCGAACAGGGAATAGGACCGGGGAGCTGTTTTTT.

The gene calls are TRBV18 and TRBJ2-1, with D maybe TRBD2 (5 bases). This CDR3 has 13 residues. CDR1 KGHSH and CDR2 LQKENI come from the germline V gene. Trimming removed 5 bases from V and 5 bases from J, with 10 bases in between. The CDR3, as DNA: TGTGCCAGCTCAACTACTAGGGACAATGAGCAGTTCTTC. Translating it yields CASSTTRDNEQFF.

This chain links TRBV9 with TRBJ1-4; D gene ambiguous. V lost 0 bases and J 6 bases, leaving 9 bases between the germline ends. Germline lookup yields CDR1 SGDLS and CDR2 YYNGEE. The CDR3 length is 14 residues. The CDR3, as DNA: TGTGCCAGCAGCGTAGGTATGAGGGATGAAAAACTGTTTTTT. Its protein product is CASSVGMRDEKLFF.

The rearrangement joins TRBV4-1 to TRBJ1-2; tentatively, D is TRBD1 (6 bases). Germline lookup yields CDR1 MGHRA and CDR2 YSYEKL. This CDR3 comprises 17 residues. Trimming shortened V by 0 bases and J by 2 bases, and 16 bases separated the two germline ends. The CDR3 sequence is CASSQEQLTGMNYGYTF. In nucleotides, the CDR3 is TGCGCCAGCAGCCAAGAACAATTAACAGGGATGAACTATGGCTACACCTTC.

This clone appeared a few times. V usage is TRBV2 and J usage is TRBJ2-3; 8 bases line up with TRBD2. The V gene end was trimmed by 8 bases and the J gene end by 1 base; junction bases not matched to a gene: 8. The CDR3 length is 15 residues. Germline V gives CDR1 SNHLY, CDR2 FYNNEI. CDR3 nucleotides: TGTGCCAGCGGTCCGGCTAGCGGGCGCACAGATACGCAGTATTTT. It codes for CASGPASGRTDTQYF.

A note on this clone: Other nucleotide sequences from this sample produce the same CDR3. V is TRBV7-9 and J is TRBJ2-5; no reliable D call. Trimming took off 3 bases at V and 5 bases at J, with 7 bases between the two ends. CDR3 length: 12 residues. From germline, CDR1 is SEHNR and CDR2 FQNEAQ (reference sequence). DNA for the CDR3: TGTGCCAGCAGCTTGGGCAGGGAGACCCAGTACTTC. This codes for CASSLGRETQYF. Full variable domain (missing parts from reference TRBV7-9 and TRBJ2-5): DTGVSQNPRHKITKRGQNVTFRCDPISEHNRLYWYRQTLGQGPEFLTYFQNEAQLEKSRLLSDRFSAERPKGSFSTLEIQRTEQGDSAMYLCASSLGRETQYFGPGTRLLVL.

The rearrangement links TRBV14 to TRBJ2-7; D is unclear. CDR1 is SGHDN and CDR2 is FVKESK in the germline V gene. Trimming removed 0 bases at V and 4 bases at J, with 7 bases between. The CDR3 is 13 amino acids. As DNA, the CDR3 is TGTGCCAGCAGCCAAGATCCACTTTACGAGCAGTACTTC. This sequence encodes CASSQDPLYEQYF.

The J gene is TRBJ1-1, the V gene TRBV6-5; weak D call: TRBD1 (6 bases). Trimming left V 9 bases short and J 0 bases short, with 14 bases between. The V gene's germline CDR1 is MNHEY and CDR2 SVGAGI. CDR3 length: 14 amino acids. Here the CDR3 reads CASPKDRMNTEAFF. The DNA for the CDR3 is TGTGCCAGTCCTAAGGACAGAATGAACACTGAAGCTTTCTTT.

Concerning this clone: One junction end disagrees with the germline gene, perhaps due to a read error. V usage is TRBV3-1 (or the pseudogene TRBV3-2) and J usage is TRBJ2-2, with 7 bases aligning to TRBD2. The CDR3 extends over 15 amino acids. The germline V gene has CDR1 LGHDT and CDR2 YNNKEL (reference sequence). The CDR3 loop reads CPSTKRAGGGGELFF. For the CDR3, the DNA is TGTCCCAGCACCAAAAGGGCTGGGGGGGGCGGGGAGCTGTTTTTT.

CDR3 sequence reads: CASSDVGGPYNEQFF. The DNA of the CDR3 is TGCGCCAGCAGTGATGTGGGGGGTCCTTACAATGAGCAGTTCTTC. J is TRBJ2-1 and V is TRBV10-2, with D tentatively TRBD2 (6 bases). CDR1 and CDR2 from the germline V gene are WSHSY and SAAADI. CDR3 length: 15 amino acids. V lost 3 bases, J lost 4 bases, and 13 bases lay in between.

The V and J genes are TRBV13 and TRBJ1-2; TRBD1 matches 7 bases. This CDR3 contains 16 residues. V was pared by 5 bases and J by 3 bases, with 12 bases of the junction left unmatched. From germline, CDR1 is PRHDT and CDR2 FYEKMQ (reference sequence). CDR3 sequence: CASSTPLQGSYYGYTF. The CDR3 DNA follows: TGTGCCAGCAGCACGCCCTTACAGGGGTCCTACTATGGCTACACCTTC.

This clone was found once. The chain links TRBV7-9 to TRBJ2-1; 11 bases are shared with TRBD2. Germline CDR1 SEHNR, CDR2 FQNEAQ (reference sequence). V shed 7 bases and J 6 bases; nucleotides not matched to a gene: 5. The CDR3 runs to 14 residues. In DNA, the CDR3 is TGTGCCAGCACGACTAGCGGGGCAGGCAATGAGCAGTTCTTC. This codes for CASTTSGAGNEQFF.

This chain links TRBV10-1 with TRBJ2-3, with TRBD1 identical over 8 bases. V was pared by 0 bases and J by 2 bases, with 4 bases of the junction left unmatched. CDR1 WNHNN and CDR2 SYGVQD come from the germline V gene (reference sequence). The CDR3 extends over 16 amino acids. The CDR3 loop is CASSESTGGSTDTQYF. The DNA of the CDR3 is TGCGCCAGCAGTGAGTCTACAGGGGGTTCCACAGATACGCAGTATTTT.

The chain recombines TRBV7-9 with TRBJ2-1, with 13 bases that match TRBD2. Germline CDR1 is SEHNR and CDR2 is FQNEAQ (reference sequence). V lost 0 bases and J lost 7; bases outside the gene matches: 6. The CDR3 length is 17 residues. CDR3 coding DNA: TGTGCCAGCAGCTTAGCAAGGACTAGCGGGAGCTTTAATGAGCAGTTCTTC. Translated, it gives CASSLARTSGSFNEQFF.

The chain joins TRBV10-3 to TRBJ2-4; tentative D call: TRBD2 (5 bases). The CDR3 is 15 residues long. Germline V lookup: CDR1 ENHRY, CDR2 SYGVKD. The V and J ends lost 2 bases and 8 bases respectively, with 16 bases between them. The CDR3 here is CAISEGEGSADIQYF. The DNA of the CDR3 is TGTGCCATCAGTGAGGGGGAAGGTAGCGCGGACATTCAGTACTTC.

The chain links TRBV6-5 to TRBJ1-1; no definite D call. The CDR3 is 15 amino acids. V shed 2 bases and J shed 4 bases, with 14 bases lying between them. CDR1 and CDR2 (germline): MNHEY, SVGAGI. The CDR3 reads CASSYPRRGGTEAFF. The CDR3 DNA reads TGTGCCAGCAGTTACCCTCGACGGGGAGGCACTGAAGCTTTCTTT.

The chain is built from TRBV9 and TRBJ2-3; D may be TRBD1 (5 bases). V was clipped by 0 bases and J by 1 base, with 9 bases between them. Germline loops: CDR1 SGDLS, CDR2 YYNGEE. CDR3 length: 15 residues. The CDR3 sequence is CASSVAGKRTDTQYF. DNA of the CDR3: TGTGCCAGCAGCGTAGCAGGGAAGCGCACAGATACGCAGTATTTT.

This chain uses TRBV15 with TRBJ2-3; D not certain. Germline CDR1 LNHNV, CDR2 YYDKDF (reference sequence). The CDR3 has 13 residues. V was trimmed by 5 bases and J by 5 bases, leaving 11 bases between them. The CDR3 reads CATSPRGGDTQYF. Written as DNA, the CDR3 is TGTGCCACCAGCCCGCGAGGTGGAGATACGCAGTATTTT.

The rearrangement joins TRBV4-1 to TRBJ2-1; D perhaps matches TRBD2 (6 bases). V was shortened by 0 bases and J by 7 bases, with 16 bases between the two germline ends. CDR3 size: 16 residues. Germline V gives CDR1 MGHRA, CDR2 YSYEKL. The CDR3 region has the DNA TGCGCCAGCAGCCAAGATCGTAGCGGCCAGTGGAATGAGCAGTTCTTC. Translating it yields CASSQDRSGQWNEQFF.

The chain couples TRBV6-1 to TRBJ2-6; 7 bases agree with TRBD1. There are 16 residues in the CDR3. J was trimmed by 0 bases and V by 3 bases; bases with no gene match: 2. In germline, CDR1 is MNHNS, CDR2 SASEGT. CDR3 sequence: CASSDWDSSGANVLTF. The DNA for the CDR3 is TGTGCCAGCAGTGACTGGGACAGCTCTGGGGCCAACGTCCTGACTTTC.

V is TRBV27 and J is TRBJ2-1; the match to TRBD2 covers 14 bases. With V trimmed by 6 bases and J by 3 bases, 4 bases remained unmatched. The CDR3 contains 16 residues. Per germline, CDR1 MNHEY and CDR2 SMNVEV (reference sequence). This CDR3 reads CASSLGLAGVYNEQFF. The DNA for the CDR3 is TGTGCCAGCAGCCTGGGACTAGCGGGAGTCTACAATGAGCAGTTCTTC.

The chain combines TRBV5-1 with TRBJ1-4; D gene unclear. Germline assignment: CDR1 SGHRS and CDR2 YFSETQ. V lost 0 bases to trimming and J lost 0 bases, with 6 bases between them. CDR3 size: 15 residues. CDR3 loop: CASSLDIATNEKLFF. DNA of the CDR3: TGCGCCAGCAGCTTGGATATTGCAACTAATGAAAAACTGTTTTTT.

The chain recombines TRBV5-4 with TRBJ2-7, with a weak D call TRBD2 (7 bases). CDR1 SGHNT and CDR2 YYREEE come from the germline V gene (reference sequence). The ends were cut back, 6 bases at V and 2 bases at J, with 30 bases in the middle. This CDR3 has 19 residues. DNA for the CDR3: TGTGCCAGCAACACAACGAGGGGGGGAGCGGGGTTCTCGCCCTACGAGCAGTACTTC. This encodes CASNTTRGGAGFSPYEQYF.

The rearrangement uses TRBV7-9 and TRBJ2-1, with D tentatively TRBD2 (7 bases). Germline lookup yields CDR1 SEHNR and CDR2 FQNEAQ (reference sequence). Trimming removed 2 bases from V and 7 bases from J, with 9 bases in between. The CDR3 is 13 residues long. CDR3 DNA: TGTGCCAGCAGCTTAAGGGGGGGAAATGAGCAGTTCTTC. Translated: CASSLRGGNEQFF. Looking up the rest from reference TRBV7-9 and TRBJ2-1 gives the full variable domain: DTGVSQNPRHKITKRGQNVTFRCDPISEHNRLYWYRQTLGQGPEFLTYFQNEAQLEKSRLLSDRFSAERPKGSFSTLEIQRTEQGDSAMYLCASSLRGGNEQFFGPGTRLTVL.

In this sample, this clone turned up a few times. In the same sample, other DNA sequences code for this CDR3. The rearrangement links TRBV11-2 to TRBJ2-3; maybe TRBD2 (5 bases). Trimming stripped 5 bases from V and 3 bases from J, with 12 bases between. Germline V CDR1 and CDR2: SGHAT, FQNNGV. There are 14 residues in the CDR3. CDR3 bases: TGTGCCAGCAGCCCCGGACTGGCGACAGATACGCAGTATTTT. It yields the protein CASSPGLATDTQYF.

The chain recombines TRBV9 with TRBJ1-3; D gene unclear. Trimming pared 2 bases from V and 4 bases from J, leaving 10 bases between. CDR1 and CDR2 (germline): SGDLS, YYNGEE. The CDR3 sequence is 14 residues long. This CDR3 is CASSVSSEGNTIYF. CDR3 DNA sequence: TGTGCCAGCAGCGTTTCGTCAGAAGGAAACACCATATATTTT.